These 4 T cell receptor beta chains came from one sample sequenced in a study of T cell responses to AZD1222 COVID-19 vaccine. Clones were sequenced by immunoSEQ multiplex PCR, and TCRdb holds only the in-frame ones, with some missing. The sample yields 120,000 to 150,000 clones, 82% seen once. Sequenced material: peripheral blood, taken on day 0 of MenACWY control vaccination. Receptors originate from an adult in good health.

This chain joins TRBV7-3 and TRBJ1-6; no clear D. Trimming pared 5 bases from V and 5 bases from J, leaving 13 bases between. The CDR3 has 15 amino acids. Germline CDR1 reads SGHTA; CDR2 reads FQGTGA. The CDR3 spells CASSIGDVDNSPLHF. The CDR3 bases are TGTGCCAGCAGCATAGGAGACGTGGATAATTCACCCCTCCACTTT. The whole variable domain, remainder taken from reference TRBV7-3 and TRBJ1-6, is GAGVSQTPSNKVTEKGKYVELRCDPISGHTALYWYRQSLGQGPEFLIYFQGTGAADDSGLPNDRFFAVRPEGSVSTLKIQRTERGDSAVYLCASSIGDVDNSPLHFGNGTRLTVT.

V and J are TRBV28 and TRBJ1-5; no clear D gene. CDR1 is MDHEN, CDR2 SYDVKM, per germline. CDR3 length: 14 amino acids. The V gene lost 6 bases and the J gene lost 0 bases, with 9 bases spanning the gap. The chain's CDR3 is CASRYSISNQPQHF. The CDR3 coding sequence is TGTGCCAGCAGGTACAGTATTAGCAATCAGCCCCAGCATTTT. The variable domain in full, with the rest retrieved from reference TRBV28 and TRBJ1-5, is DVKVTQSSRYLVKRTGEKVFLECVQDMDHENMFWYRQDPGLGLRLIYFSYDVKMKEKGDIPEGYSVSREKKERFSLILESASTNQTSMYLCASRYSISNQPQHFGDGTRLSIL.

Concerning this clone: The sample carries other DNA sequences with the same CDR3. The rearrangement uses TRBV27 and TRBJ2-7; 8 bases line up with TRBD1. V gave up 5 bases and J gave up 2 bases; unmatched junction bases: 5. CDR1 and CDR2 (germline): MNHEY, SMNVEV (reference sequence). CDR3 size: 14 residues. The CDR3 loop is CASSAGTGAYEQYV. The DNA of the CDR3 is TGTGCCAGCAGTGCGGGGACAGGTGCCTACGAGCAGTACGTC.

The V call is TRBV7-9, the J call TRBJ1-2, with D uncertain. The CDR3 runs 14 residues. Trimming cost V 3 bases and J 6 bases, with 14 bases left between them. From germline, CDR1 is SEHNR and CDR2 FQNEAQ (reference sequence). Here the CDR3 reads CASSFSTEEDGYTF. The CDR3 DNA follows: TGTGCCAGCAGCTTTTCGACGGAGGAAGATGGCTACACCTTC.